There are a few counts of the clone carrying this T cell receptor (beta chain). Its antigen is undetermined. This entry belongs to a study of CD8+ T cells in alopecia areata. V lost 1 base and J lost 3, with 0 bases in between. CDR1 is PRHDT, CDR2 FYEKMQ, per germline (reference sequence). The CDR3 extends over 12 amino acids. Study findings and constraints: Scalp sample data also include resident alphabeta T cells from normal skin. Affected scalp, especially in alopecia totalis/universalis, had a higher clonality than normal scalp did.

Following RNA extraction, reverse transcription yielded cDNA that acted as the sequencing template. Produced via immunoSEQ multiplex PCR; TCRdb's table is partial and in-frame only. This table holds 110,000 or so clones, roughly 60% found once. The chain is built from TRBV13 and TRBJ2-2; the D is unclear. The receptor was isolated from a human donor in good health. The sequencing sample was made of CD8+ T cells sorted from blood. The CDR3 is CASSLDTGELFF. The DNA of the CDR3 is TGTGCCAGCAGCTTAGACACCGGGGAGCTGTTTTTT.